The 26 T cell receptor beta chains reported below all come from one sample, sequenced in a study of blood T cell repertoires in COVID-19. Assay: immunoSEQ multiplex PCR; the TCRdb copy retains only in-frame clones and omits some. The sample lists about 240,000 clones, nearly 95% occurring once. Input material: peripheral blood. These receptors were taken from a young man with COVID-19, enrolled during active disease.

J is TRBJ1-6 and V is TRBV21-1. TRBV21-1 is shown as a pseudogene. The CDR3 totals 15 residues. This CDR3 reads CASDGGPEVNSPLHF. CDR3 sequence (DNA): TGTGCCAGCGACGGGGGTCCGGAGGTGAATTCACCCCTCCACTTT.

The chain combines TRBV5-6 with TRBJ1-5, with TRBD1 as a possible D gene (5 bases). Deletions cut 2 bases from V and 0 bases from J, with 9 bases between. The CDR3 sequence is 15 residues long. Germline CDR1 is SGHDT and CDR2 is YYEEEE. CDR3 nucleotides: TGTGCCAGCAGCTTTTCAGGGCCTAGCAATCAGCCCCAGCATTTT. The encoded protein is CASSFSGPSNQPQHF.

The chain links TRBV5-5 to TRBJ2-1; perhaps TRBD2 as D (5 bases). Per germline, CDR1 SGHKS and CDR2 YYEKEE (reference sequence). The CDR3 has 17 residues. V was cut by 3 bases and J by 2 bases, with 18 bases left in between. This CDR3 is CASSWEWTKAPYNEQFF. CDR3 DNA: TGTGCCAGCAGCTGGGAGTGGACGAAGGCTCCCTACAATGAGCAGTTCTTC. Using reference TRBV5-5 and TRBJ2-1 for the parts outside the CDR3, the full variable domain is DAGVTQSPTHLIKTRGQQVTLRCSPISGHKSVSWYQQVLGQGPQFIFQYYEKEERGRGNFPDRFSARQFPNYSSELNVNALLLGDSALYLCASSWEWTKAPYNEQFFGPGTRLTVL.

This clone turned up a few times. The rearrangement uses TRBV18 and TRBJ1-5; D is unclear. Germline CDR1 KGHSH, CDR2 LQKENI. Trimming left V 5 bases short and J 9 bases short, with 14 bases between. This CDR3 is built from 13 residues. The CDR3 DNA sequence: TGTGCCAGCTCATCACAGAGGTATAGGCCCCAGCATTTT. This translates into CASSSQRYRPQHF.

The chain combines TRBV5-5 with TRBJ1-5, with D possibly being TRBD1 (5 bases). CDR1 SGHKS and CDR2 YYEKEE come from the germline V gene (reference sequence). Trimming shortened V by 3 bases and J by 5 bases, and 15 bases separated the two germline ends. The CDR3 sequence is 15 residues long. CDR3 sequence (DNA): TGTGCCAGCAGCTCAGGACATCAGCCTCATCAGCCCCAGCATTTT. Amino acids: CASSSGHQPHQPQHF.

V is TRBV10-3 and J is TRBJ2-7; tentatively, D is TRBD1 (6 bases). CDR3 length: 13 amino acids. V was pared by 6 bases and J by 3 bases, with 12 bases between. Germline lookup yields CDR1 ENHRY and CDR2 SYGVKD. The CDR3 loop reads CAISPGQSYEQYF. The CDR3 coding sequence is TGTGCCATCAGCCCCGGACAGAGCTACGAGCAGTACTTC.

This chain links TRBV27 with TRBJ1-1; tentatively, D is TRBD1 (5 bases). Germline CDR1 MNHEY, CDR2 SMNVEV (reference sequence). The CDR3 is made up of 15 amino acids. V lost 4 bases and J 3 bases, leaving 15 bases between the germline ends. For the CDR3, the DNA is TGTGCCAGCAGTTGGCGCAGGGCGGCGGACACTGAAGCTTTCTTT. Amino acids: CASSWRRAADTEAFF.

The J gene is TRBJ2-1, the V gene TRBV2; TRBD1 matches at 8 bases. Germline-derived CDR1 and CDR2 are SNHLY and FYNNEI. This CDR3 comprises 13 residues. J lost 7 bases, V lost 9 bases, and 8 bases had no gene match. As DNA, the CDR3 is TGTGCCAGGGGAGGACAGGGAGAAAATGAGCAGTTCTTC. Its translation is CARGGQGENEQFF.

CDR3 region: CASSPLPRTGYGEKLFF. The CDR3 DNA is TGTGCCAGCAGTCCCTTACCCCGGACAGGGTACGGCGAAAAACTGTTTTTT. This sequence joins TRBV27 and TRBJ1-4; TRBD1 aligns across 8 bases. The V gene's germline CDR1 is MNHEY and CDR2 SMNVEV (reference sequence). Unmatched junction bases numbered 16, after V lost 5 bases and J lost 8 bases. The CDR3 length is 17 residues.

The rearrangement links TRBV5-4 to TRBJ1-1; 7 bases fit TRBD1. Trimming took 5 bases from V and 4 from J; bases not matched to a gene: 8. CDR3 length equals 14 residues. Germline CDR1 reads SGHNT; CDR2 reads YYREEE (reference sequence). The chain's CDR3 is CASSLPGGVTEAFF. The CDR3 bases are TGTGCCAGCAGTTTGCCAGGGGGAGTCACTGAAGCTTTCTTT.

This chain joins TRBV9 and TRBJ1-2; D may be TRBD1 (6 bases). The ends were cut back, 0 bases at V and 4 bases at J, with 10 bases in the middle. CDR1 is SGDLS, CDR2 YYNGEE, per germline. The length of the CDR3 is 14 residues. CDR3: CASSVGTGIYGYTF. CDR3 nucleotide sequence: TGTGCCAGCAGCGTAGGCACAGGGATCTATGGCTACACCTTC.

The V call is TRBV6-5, the J call TRBJ2-5; TRBD2 aligns across 13 bases. CDR3 length equals 16 residues. After removal of 1 base from V and 5 bases from J, the junction contained 4 bases not matched to a gene. Germline V gene lookup returns CDR1 MNHEY and CDR2 SVGAGI. The CDR3 protein is CASSYWTSGGGETQYF. CDR3 nucleotide sequence: TGTGCCAGCAGTTACTGGACTAGCGGGGGAGGTGAGACCCAGTACTTC.

V and J are TRBV5-5 and TRBJ2-3; 7 positions match TRBD2. CDR3 size: 15 residues. CDR1 SGHKS and CDR2 YYEKEE come from the germline V gene (reference sequence). V dropped 4 bases and J dropped 2; count of bases not matched to a gene: 7. CDR3 protein: CASSIPAGPTDTQYF. The CDR3 DNA reads as TGTGCCAGCAGCATACCAGCGGGACCCACAGATACGCAGTATTTT.

The rearrangement uses TRBV5-4 and TRBJ1-1; tentative D call: TRBD1 (5 bases). Per germline, CDR1 SGHNT and CDR2 YYREEE (reference sequence). The length of the CDR3 is 15 residues. Trimming stripped 1 base from V and 5 bases from J, with 15 bases between. The CDR3 loop is CASSLTRGAGTEAFF. The CDR3 DNA reads as TGTGCCAGCAGCTTGACTCGGGGCGCGGGAACTGAAGCTTTCTTT.

The chain recombines TRBV13 with TRBJ1-1; 12 positions agree with TRBD1. The CDR3 covers 15 residues. The V gene's germline CDR1 is PRHDT and CDR2 FYEKMQ (reference sequence). V trimming: 5 bases; J trimming: 11 bases; junction bases outside the gene matches: 12. CDR3 sequence reads: CASSRGTGTGGEAFF. CDR3 sequence (DNA): TGTGCCAGCAGCAGAGGGACCGGGACAGGGGGCGAGGCTTTCTTT.

The chain recombines TRBV18 with TRBJ1-4; a possible D gene is TRBD1 (5 bases). The CDR3 spans 13 residues. The V end was cut by 1 base, the J end by 7 bases, with 7 bases between. CDR1 and CDR2 from the germline V gene are KGHSH and LQKENI. CDR3: CASSPRGGEKLFF. DNA for the CDR3: TGTGCCAGCTCACCACGGGGGGGTGAAAAACTGTTTTTT.

This clone was recorded once. The V gene is TRBV5-1, the J gene TRBJ1-3, with D uncertain. The germline CDR1 and CDR2 sequences are SGHRS and YFSETQ. The germline V and J ends were trimmed by 0 bases and 0 bases, with 10 bases remaining between them. The CDR3 sequence is 16 residues long. CDR3 sequence (DNA): TGCGCCAGCAGCTTGGGCCCCGGTCTCTCTGGAAACACCATATATTTT. Its translation: CASSLGPGLSGNTIYF. Variable domain in full (rest from reference TRBV5-1 and TRBJ1-3): KAGVTQTPRYLIKTRGQQVTLSCSPISGHRSVSWYQQTPGQGLQFLFEYFSETQRNKGNFPGRFSGRQFSNSRSEMNVSTLELGDSALYLCASSLGPGLSGNTIYFGEGSWLTVV.

The chain links TRBV25-1 to TRBJ1-4, with TRBD1 identical over 8 bases. This CDR3 is built from 14 residues. Losses at the gene ends were 6 bases for V and 8 bases for J; bases not matched to a gene: 8. CDR1 MGHDK and CDR2 SYGVNS come from the germline V gene. The chain's CDR3 is CASSRTGKSEKLFF. The CDR3 region has the DNA TGTGCCAGCAGCCGGACAGGGAAGAGCGAAAAACTGTTTTTT.

The chain couples TRBV5-1 to TRBJ1-1; TRBD1 agrees at 7 bases. The CDR3 consists of 14 residues. CDR1 is SGHRS, CDR2 YFSETQ, per germline. V gave up 4 bases and J gave up 2 bases; unmatched junction bases: 5. CDR3 nucleotides: TGCGCCAGCAGCACGGGACAGTCTAACACTGAAGCTTTCTTT. It encodes CASSTGQSNTEAFF.

The chain uses TRBV12-5 and TRBJ1-5, with 7 bases that match TRBD1. With 0 bases clipped from V and 9 bases from J, the junction kept 14 bases outside the gene matches. The germline gives CDR1 LGHNT, CDR2 FRNRAP. The CDR3 is made up of 17 amino acids. The CDR3 loop is CASGLVPGRQGILPQHF. In DNA, the CDR3 is TGTGCTAGTGGTTTGGTACCGGGGAGACAGGGCATCCTGCCCCAGCATTTT.

This clone occurred once. The chain has TRBV6-1 and TRBJ1-5, with D uncertain. V lost 3 bases, J lost 7 bases, and 7 bases lay in between. CDR1 MNHNS and CDR2 SASEGT come from the germline V gene. CDR3 size: 12 residues. CDR3 residues: CASSDSGQPQHF. CDR3 DNA: TGTGCCAGCAGTGATAGCGGACAGCCCCAGCATTTT.

Of note for this clone: Germline and junction disagree at one end, which may indicate a read error. This chain joins TRBV4-1 and TRBJ1-4, with TRBD1 matching over 7 bases. Germline assignment: CDR1 MGHRA and CDR2 YSYEKL. The CDR3 has 16 residues. This CDR3 reads CANSRAQTGFNEKLFF. CDR3 in DNA: TGCGCCAACAGCCGGGCCCAGACAGGGTTTAATGAAAAACTGTTTTTT.

J is TRBJ2-1 and V is TRBV5-1; weak D call: TRBD1 (6 bases). Germline CDR1 SGHRS, CDR2 YFSETQ. The V end was cut by 2 bases, the J end by 7 bases, with 7 bases between. This CDR3 is built from 12 residues. CDR3 DNA sequence: TGCGCCAGCAGCTTACAGGGTAATGAGCAGTTCTTC. Amino acid sequence: CASSLQGNEQFF. The complete variable domain, with remaining parts taken from reference TRBV5-1 and TRBJ2-1, reads KAGVTQTPRYLIKTRGQQVTLSCSPISGHRSVSWYQQTPGQGLQFLFEYFSETQRNKGNFPGRFSGRQFSNSRSEMNVSTLELGDSALYLCASSLQGNEQFFGPGTRLTVL.

This clone appeared once. The rearrangement uses TRBV19 and TRBJ1-2; 10 bases map to TRBD1. Unmatched junction bases numbered 8, after V lost 5 bases and J lost 5 bases. This CDR3 has 15 residues. Germline V gene data show CDR1 as LNHDA and CDR2 as SQIVND (reference sequence). As DNA, the CDR3 is TGTGCCAGTAGTCCCCGACAGGGGGCCAGTTATGGCTACACCTTC. Protein sequence: CASSPRQGASYGYTF.

The chain uses TRBV29-1 and TRBJ1-1; 9 nucleotides match TRBD1. CDR1 SQVTM and CDR2 ANQGSEA come from the germline V gene. The CDR3 loop spans 13 amino acids. Unmatched junction bases numbered 6, after V lost 5 bases and J lost 5 bases. Here the CDR3 reads CSVSGTGRTEAFF. The DNA of the CDR3 is TGCAGCGTTTCCGGGACAGGGAGGACTGAAGCTTTCTTT.

This chain joins TRBV6-5 and TRBJ1-1, with D unclear. V was shortened by 0 bases and J by 3 bases, with 11 bases between the two germline ends. The CDR3 length is 15 residues. Germline V gives CDR1 MNHEY, CDR2 SVGAGI. For the CDR3, the DNA is TGTGCCAGCAGTTACTCCGGGGTAAGAGACACTGAAGCTTTCTTT. This codes for CASSYSGVRDTEAFF.